One sample yielded the 14 T cell receptor beta chains listed below, sequenced in a study of T cells after yellow fever vaccination. MiXCR, run by TCRdb on the 5' RACE reads, gives a single entry per CDR3 protein. The sample lists approximately 510,000 distinct CDR3 sequences; less than 25% were seen once. The source material was PBMCs, sampled roughly 20 days after the first yellow fever vaccination. Receptors originate from a man aged 18 to 35 who received the YFV17D yellow fever vaccine.

This clonotype was seen more than once but under ten times. As DNA, the CDR3 is TGTGCCAGCAGCTGGACAGGGGGCCAAGAGACCCAGTACTTC. Its translation: CASSWTGGQETQYF. The chain employs TRBV13 and TRBJ2-5; 10 bases line up with TRBD1. V lost 4 bases, J lost 1 base, and 0 bases stayed unmatched. The CDR3 spans 14 residues. Germline values: CDR1 PRHDT, CDR2 FYEKMQ (reference sequence).

This clonotype occurred a few times. This chain joins TRBV10-3 and TRBJ2-7; D gene uncertain. Germline CDR1 and CDR2: ENHRY and SYGVKD. The CDR3 extends over 13 amino acids. The V gene lost 0 bases and the J gene lost 3 bases, with 6 bases spanning the gap. The DNA for the CDR3 is TGTGCCATCAGTGAGTCGGGCGGCTACGAGCAGTACGTC. Amino acids: CAISESGGYEQYV.

This clonotype was recorded a few times. The chain links TRBV13 to TRBJ2-4; D is possibly TRBD2 (5 bases). The ends were cut back, 5 bases at V and 8 bases at J, with 19 bases in the middle. The germline gives CDR1 PRHDT, CDR2 FYEKMQ (reference sequence). This CDR3 comprises 15 residues. In nucleotides, the CDR3 is TGTGCCAGCAGCCTAACGGCTAGCCGGGCGGACATTCAGTACTTC. As protein: CASSLTASRADIQYF.

This clonotype was found a few times. A read error may produce the germline difference seen at one junction end. This chain joins TRBV7-7 and TRBJ2-3, with 14 bases fitting TRBD2. CDR3 length: 16 residues. From germline, CDR1 is SSHAT and CDR2 FNYEAQ (reference sequence). CDR3 protein: CASSQGLAGDGDTQYF. The CDR3 region has the DNA TGTGCTAGCAGCCAGGGACTAGCGGGGGACGGGGATACGCAGTATTTT.

This clonotype was picked up a small number of times. The chain carries TRBV19 and TRBJ1-1, with D unclear. Trimming left V 5 bases short and J 7 bases short, with 14 bases between. Germline V CDR1 and CDR2: LNHDA, SQIVND (reference sequence). This CDR3 has 13 residues. CDR3 coding DNA: TGTGCCAGTAGTCGTCGGTGGGCTGATGAAGCTTTCTTT. This codes for CASSRRWADEAFF.

This clonotype occurred many times. The chain joins TRBV30 to TRBJ1-2, with D perhaps matching TRBD1 (6 bases). The CDR3 consists of 13 residues. V lost 6 bases, J lost 1 base, and 12 bases lay in between. The germline gives CDR1 GTSNPN, CDR2 SVGIG (reference sequence). The CDR3 spells CACRQALNYGYTF. Here the CDR3 DNA reads TGTGCCTGCAGACAGGCTCTTAACTATGGCTACACCTTC.

This clonotype was seen many times. This sequence joins TRBV29-1 and TRBJ2-1; 11 bases align to TRBD2. The CDR3 spans 14 residues. J lost 4 bases, V lost 7 bases, and 6 bases had no gene match. Germline loops: CDR1 SQVTM, CDR2 ANQGSEA. The CDR3 loop is CSETVAGGYNEQFF. The DNA for the CDR3 is TGCAGCGAGACAGTAGCGGGGGGGTACAATGAGCAGTTCTTC.

This clonotype occurred a few times. The gene calls are TRBV20-1 and TRBJ1-2; D uncertain. The CDR3 sequence is 13 residues long. V lost 4 bases and J lost 4, with 13 bases in between. The germline V gene has CDR1 DFQATT and CDR2 SNEGSKA (reference sequence). CDR3 in amino acids: CSATSAAGYGYTF. CDR3 bases: TGCAGTGCTACCTCCGCGGCGGGCTATGGCTACACCTTC.

This clonotype came up many times. CDR3 residues: CASSKAGARGTQYF. The CDR3 nucleotides are TGCGCCAGCAGCAAAGCAGGGGCTCGAGGTACGCAGTATTTT. The rearrangement joins TRBV5-1 to TRBJ2-3; maybe TRBD1 (6 bases). Germline loops: CDR1 SGHRS, CDR2 YFSETQ. The ends were cut back, 4 bases at V and 8 bases at J, with 17 bases in the middle. The CDR3 has 14 amino acids.

This clonotype was detected a few times. The chain uses TRBV6-1 and TRBJ2-1; 9 positions match TRBD2. This CDR3 comprises 13 residues. The V gene end was trimmed by 8 bases and the J gene end by 12 bases; junction bases not matched to a gene: 11. Looked up from germline, CDR1 is MNHNS and CDR2 is SASEGT. For the CDR3, the DNA is TGTGCCAGCGAGGGGGAGCGGGGGGAGTTGCAGTTCTTC. Translated, it gives CASEGERGELQFF.

V is TRBV12-3 or TRBV12-4 and J is TRBJ2-3; D is possibly TRBD2 (6 bases). This CDR3 has 16 amino acids. V was shortened by 2 bases and J by 4 bases, with 16 bases between the two germline ends. This chain's CDR3 is CASSLLGRGDADTQYF. The CDR3 nucleotides are TGTGCCAGCAGTTTATTAGGGCGGGGAGACGCAGATACGCAGTATTTT.

The chain recombines TRBV7-9 with TRBJ1-3; 7 bases agree with TRBD1. The V gene end was trimmed by 4 bases and the J gene end by 8 bases; junction bases not matched to a gene: 8. The CDR3 length is 14 residues. The V gene's germline CDR1 is SEHNR and CDR2 FQNEAQ (reference sequence). The CDR3 DNA sequence: TGTGCCAGCAGCTCGGACAGGAAAGGTTACACCATATATTTT. Translation: CASSSDRKGYTIYF.

There are many counts of this clonotype. V usage is TRBV11-2 and J usage is TRBJ1-5; maybe TRBD1 (6 bases). The V gene lost 3 bases and the J gene lost 4 bases, with 7 bases spanning the gap. This CDR3 spans 13 amino acids. Germline-derived CDR1 and CDR2 are SGHAT and FQNNGV. The CDR3 nucleotides are TGTGCCAGCAGCTTGGACAGAAATCAGCCCCAGCATTTT. It is translated as CASSLDRNQPQHF.

This clonotype was counted between two and nine times. V gene TRBV14 combines with J gene TRBJ1-5; possible D gene TRBD1, 5 bases. The germline CDR1 and CDR2 sequences are SGHDN and FVKESK. The V gene lost 5 bases and the J gene lost 0 bases, with 17 bases spanning the gap. CDR3 size: 17 residues. The CDR3 nucleotides are TGTGCCAGCAGCGGAAGGGGTCGTGAAGGTAGCAATCAGCCCCAGCATTTT. Protein: CASSGRGREGSNQPQHF.